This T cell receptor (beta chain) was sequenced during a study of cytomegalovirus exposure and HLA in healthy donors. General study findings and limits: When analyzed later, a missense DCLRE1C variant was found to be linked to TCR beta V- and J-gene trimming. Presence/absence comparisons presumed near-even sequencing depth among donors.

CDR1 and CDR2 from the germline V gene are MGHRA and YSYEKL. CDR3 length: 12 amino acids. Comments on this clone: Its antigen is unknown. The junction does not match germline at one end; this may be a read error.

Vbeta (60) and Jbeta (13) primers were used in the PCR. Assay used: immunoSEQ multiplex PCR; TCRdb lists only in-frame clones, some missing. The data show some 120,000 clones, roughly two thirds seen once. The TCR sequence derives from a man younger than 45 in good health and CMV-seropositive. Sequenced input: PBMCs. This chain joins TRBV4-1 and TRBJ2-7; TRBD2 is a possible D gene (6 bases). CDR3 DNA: TGCGCCAGCAGCCAAGGGGGGATCACGGGAGACTTC. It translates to CASSQGGITGDF.